Listed below are T cell receptor beta chains from one sample, sequenced in a study of response to subunit inactivated influenza vaccine. TCRdb re-called the RT-PCR reads through MiXCR, storing one row per CDR3 protein. The sample lists around 540,000 distinct CDR3 sequences, approximately 12% occurring once. Sample: PBMCs from blood, taken on the day of vaccination. The receptors stem from a man between 45 and 60 years old who received an inactivated influenza vaccine. Both conserved end residues are part of each CDR3. D genes are given only for firm matches. Only part of the rows carry a size: once, few, many, or a class if the clone is expanded.

CDR3nt | CDR3aa | d_gene | abundance | j_gene | v_gene
TGCAGTGCTAGACCATCTACGGACCGAAATCAGCCCCAGCATTTT | CSARPSTDRNQPQHF | - | - | TRBJ1-5 | TRBV20-1
TGCAGCGTTGGGGGACTAGCGGGAGTAGAGCAGTTCTTC | CSVGGLAGVEQFF | TRBD2 | - | TRBJ2-1 | TRBV29-1
TGCAGCGTCGTGCCCTCCGGACAGTCCGAGCAGTACTTC | CSVVPSGQSEQYF | - | many | TRBJ2-7 | TRBV29-1
TGTGCCTGGAGTGCTACGGGACCTTGGGAAGGCTACACCTTC | CAWSATGPWEGYTF | - | - | TRBJ1-2 | TRBV30
TGCAGTGCTCGGGAGATACAAGAGACCCAGTACTTC | CSAREIQETQYF | - | - | TRBJ2-5 | TRBV20-1
TGTGCCAGCAGCGGTACGCGGACAGGGATACCCCAGGCCGCCCTCTACGAGCAGTACTTC | CASSGTRTGIPQAALYEQYF | TRBD1 | - | TRBJ2-7 | TRBV11-2
TGTGCCATCAGTGGGGGACTAGATAGTCGCTACGAGCAGTACTTC | CAISGGLDSRYEQYF | TRBD2 | once | TRBJ2-7 | TRBV10-3
TGCGCCAGCAGCTTGGGTAGTGAGCCCGCCTACGAGCAGTATTTC | CASSLGSEPAYEQYF | - | few | TRBJ2-7 | TRBV5-1
TGTGCCAGCAGCCAATCAAGGCAGGGAGGGAATCAGCCCCAGCATTTT | CASSQSRQGGNQPQHF | - | few | TRBJ1-5 | TRBV16
TGCGCCAGCAGCCAAGAGGACAGATACGAGCAGTACTTC | CASSQEDRYEQYF | - | - | TRBJ2-7 | TRBV4-3
TGCGCCAGCAGCCTTACCGGGACTAGCGGAAATGAGCAGTTCTTC | CASSLTGTSGNEQFF | TRBD2 | few | TRBJ2-1 | TRBV5-1
TGTGCCAGCAGTTACCTTCCTAGCGGGACAAACTACGAGCAGTACTTC | CASSYLPSGTNYEQYF | TRBD2 | - | TRBJ2-7 | TRBV6-5
TGTGCCAGCAGCCTAGGGACTAGCGCTCACTACAATGAGCAGTTCTTC | CASSLGTSAHYNEQFF | TRBD2 | few | TRBJ2-1 | TRBV7-9
TGTGCCAGCACAAAAAGACTAGCGGGAGGGACCGGGGAGCTGTTTTTT | CASTKRLAGGTGELFF | TRBD2 | - | TRBJ2-2 | TRBV28
TGCAGTGCTAGACTGGGCCAACGGGAGACCCAGTACTTC | CSARLGQRETQYF | - | few | TRBJ2-5 | TRBV20-1
TGCGCCAGCAGCTTGGGACCCGGGATAAGCACGAGGGAGACCCAGTACTTC | CASSLGPGISTRETQYF | - | - | TRBJ2-5 | TRBV5-1
TGCGCCAGCAGCTTTAGACAGGCGAACACCGGGGAGCTGTTTTTT | CASSFRQANTGELFF | - | - | TRBJ2-2 | TRBV5-1
TGTGCCAGCAAAAAGGGACAAGGCCAGGATACGCAGTATTTT | CASKKGQGQDTQYF | - | - | TRBJ2-3 | TRBV12-3/TRBV12-4
TGTGCCAGCAGTTACGCAGGTATCCACGAGCAGTACTTC | CASSYAGIHEQYF | - | few | TRBJ2-7 | TRBV6-2/TRBV6-3
TGTGCCAGCAGGGCGGGGGGAGATCGGTCCCAGCATTTT | CASRAGGDRSQHF | - | many | TRBJ1-5 | TRBV12-3/TRBV12-4
TGTGCCAGCACAATGACAGGCACCAATCAGCCCCAGCATTTT | CASTMTGTNQPQHF | - | - | TRBJ1-5 | TRBV6-1
TGCAGTGCTAGAGATCGAACCGTTACTACCGGGGAGCTGTTTTTT | CSARDRTVTTGELFF | - | few | TRBJ2-2 | TRBV20-1
TGTGCCAGCAGCCCACTCGGGGCGGCCTACAATGAGCAGTTCTTC | CASSPLGAAYNEQFF | - | - | TRBJ2-1 | TRBV7-2
TGTGCCAGCAGTGAAGGGAGGTGGGAGACCCAGTACTTC | CASSEGRWETQYF | - | many | TRBJ2-5 | TRBV2
TGTGCCAGCAGTTTTTACAGAACCGGGGAGCTGTTTTTT | CASSFYRTGELFF | - | many | TRBJ2-2 | TRBV12-3/TRBV12-4
TGTGCCAGCTCAGCGGGACTAGCGGGGTCTGGAGATACGCAGTATTTT | CASSAGLAGSGDTQYF | TRBD2 | - | TRBJ2-3 | TRBV18
TGTGCCAGCAGCTTCCGCGGACTAGCGGGAGGGACAGATACGCAGTATTTT | CASSFRGLAGGTDTQYF | TRBD2 | many | TRBJ2-3 | TRBV9
TGCAGCGTTGACCGTGGGACAGGGCCCACTGAAGCTTTCTTT | CSVDRGTGPTEAFF | TRBD1 | few | TRBJ1-1 | TRBV29-1
TGCGCCAGCAGCCAGCTGGTTTATAGCAATCAGCCCCAGCATTTT | CASSQLVYSNQPQHF | - | few | TRBJ1-5 | TRBV4-3
TGCAGTGCTAGAGGGGAAAAGCAGTTCTTC | CSARGEKQFF | - | many | TRBJ2-1 | TRBV20-1
TGTGCCAGCAGCAAGACTAGCGGGGGGGCCTACATCATTGAGACCCAGTACTTC | CASSKTSGGAYIIETQYF | TRBD2 | few | TRBJ2-5 | TRBV27
TGTGCCAGCAGCTTCAGGGACACGCTCGAGACCCAGTACTTC | CASSFRDTLETQYF | - | - | TRBJ2-5 | TRBV7-2
TGTGCCAGTAGAGCGACGGAGCAGTTCTTC | CASRATEQFF | - | - | TRBJ2-1 | TRBV6-1
TGTGCCAGCAGAAAGGCGGCCAAAAACATTCAGTACTTC | CASRKAAKNIQYF | - | few | TRBJ2-4 | TRBV27
TGCGCCAGCAGCTTTAGGACAGGATTAGCCAAAAACATTCAGTACTTC | CASSFRTGLAKNIQYF | TRBD1 | - | TRBJ2-4 | TRBV5-1
TGTGCCAGCAGGATAGGGACTAGCGGGGGAGGTTACAATGAGCAGTTCTTC | CASRIGTSGGGYNEQFF | TRBD2 | few | TRBJ2-1 | TRBV12-3/TRBV12-4
TGTGCCAGCAGTTACCCGGACTTAGCGGCCCAAGAGACCCAGTACTTC | CASSYPDLAAQETQYF | - | - | TRBJ2-5 | TRBV6-5
TGCGCCAGCAGCATCTGGACAGGCCGGACAGATACGCAGTATTTT | CASSIWTGRTDTQYF | TRBD1 | few | TRBJ2-3 | TRBV5-1
TGTGCCAGCAGCCAGAGTCATAACAATGAGCAGTTCTTC | CASSQSHNNEQFF | - | few | TRBJ2-1 | TRBV3-1
TGTGCCAGCGGAATAGGACAGGTGAGCTCCTACGAGCAGTACTTC | CASGIGQVSSYEQYF | TRBD1 | few | TRBJ2-7 | TRBV5-6
TGCGCCAGCAGCCAAGTTGTGGGGATACGGGTCGATGAAAAACTGTTTTTT | CASSQVVGIRVDEKLFF | - | many | TRBJ1-4 | TRBV4-1
TGTGCCATCAGTGAGTCGGACAGGCCCACCGGGGAGCTGTTTTTT | CAISESDRPTGELFF | TRBD1 | many | TRBJ2-2 | TRBV10-3
TGTGCCAGCAGCCAAGTTGTAGGGCTAGCAGGGGCCAACGTCCTGACTTTC | CASSQVVGLAGANVLTF | - | few | TRBJ2-6 | TRBV4-2